This entry features one T cell receptor beta chain sequence. The source of the sample is a study of blood T cell repertoires in COVID-19. Some clones are missing from TCRdb's copy, which holds only in-frame ones; the method was immunoSEQ multiplex PCR. The table lists fewer than 350,000 clones, around 90% of them singletons. Trimming left V 0 bases short and J 5 bases short, with 11 bases between. The CDR3 runs to 14 residues. The germline CDR1 and CDR2 sequences are SGHKS and YYEKEE (reference sequence). The chain carries TRBV5-5 and TRBJ1-2; the D gene is possibly TRBD1 (6 bases). The TCR comes from a man between 18 and 29 years old with active or convalescent COVID-19. Sequencing was carried out using peripheral blood. The DNA for the CDR3 is TGTGCCAGCAGCTTGGCCGGGACACCATATGGCTACACCTTC. Protein: CASSLAGTPYGYTF.